The 14 T cell receptor beta chains below come from one sample, sequenced in a study of T-cell reconstitution after alpha-beta-depleted transplantation in children. This sample's TCRbeta library carried unique molecular identifier barcodes. TCRdb reanalysed the PCR reads using MiXCR and keeps one entry per CDR3 protein. This table has 350,000 to 400,000 distinct CDR3 sequences, 20% appearing once. The sequencing here drew on PBMCs from the stem cell graft donor, taken from the stem cell graft. Source of these receptors: a human donor who donated a stem cell graft to a child with acute myeloid leukemia.

This rearrangement joins TRBV5-1 to TRBJ2-1; tentatively, D is TRBD2 (6 bases). The length of the CDR3 is 16 residues. The V gene lost 0 bases and the J gene lost 4 bases, with 14 bases spanning the gap. Germline V gives CDR1 SGHRS, CDR2 YFSETQ. DNA of the CDR3: TGCGCCAGCAGCTTGGTAAAGCTGGGGGGTTACAATGAGCAGTTCTTC. Encoded protein: CASSLVKLGGYNEQFF.

This clonotype was recorded only once. The chain employs TRBV4-1 and TRBJ2-7; 10 nucleotides align to TRBD2. V lost 4 bases, J lost 6 bases, and 15 bases stayed unmatched. Germline V gene data show CDR1 as MGHRA and CDR2 as YSYEKL. The CDR3 consists of 17 residues. This CDR3 is CASSRGLADPPLREQYF. The DNA of the CDR3 is TGCGCCAGCAGCCGAGGACTAGCGGATCCTCCCCTACGCGAGCAGTACTTC.

The gene calls are TRBV7-9 and TRBJ2-7, with TRBD1 identical over 8 bases. After removal of 5 bases from V and 2 bases from J, the junction contained 8 bases not matched to a gene. The CDR3 is 15 residues long. Germline lookup yields CDR1 SEHNR and CDR2 FQNEAQ (reference sequence). Written as DNA, the CDR3 is TGTGCCAGCAGCCGGAGACAGGGGCGAACCTACGAGCAGTACTTC. Its translation: CASSRRQGRTYEQYF.

The chain has TRBV2 and TRBJ2-2; D gene ambiguous. The CDR3 is made up of 16 amino acids. With 5 bases removed from V and 0 bases from J, the gap between germline ends came to 13 bases. Per the germline V gene, CDR1 is SNHLY and CDR2 is FYNNEI. In DNA, the CDR3 is TGTGCCAGCAGTTTTCTGGGGTATTCGAACACCGGGGAGCTGTTTTTT. Amino acid sequence: CASSFLGYSNTGELFF.

This clonotype occurred many times. The rearrangement uses TRBV20-1 and TRBJ2-7; 10 bases line up with TRBD2. The CDR3 sequence is 18 residues long. V was pared by 4 bases and J by 1 base, with 16 bases of the junction left unmatched. Germline V lookup: CDR1 DFQATT, CDR2 SNEGSKA (reference sequence). DNA for the CDR3: TGCAGTGCTATGGGGCTTGGAACTAGCGGGACCCTTTCCTACGAGCAGTACTTC. Protein product: CSAMGLGTSGTLSYEQYF.

This clonotype was detected a few times. The J gene is TRBJ2-7, the V gene TRBV11-2; 13 nucleotides match TRBD2. Trimming removed 5 bases from V and 4 bases from J; junction bases left unmatched: 8. CDR1 and CDR2 (germline): SGHAT, FQNNGV. This CDR3 region has 16 residues. This CDR3 reads CASSTLGTSGMYEQYF. The CDR3 DNA is TGTGCCAGCAGCACACTGGGGACTAGCGGGATGTACGAGCAGTACTTC. The full variable domain, completed using reference TRBV11-2 and TRBJ2-7, is EAGVAQSPRYKIIEKRQSVAFWCNPISGHATLYWYQQILGQGPKLLIQFQNNGVVDDSQLPKDRFSAERLKGVDSTLKIQPAKLEDSAVYLCASSTLGTSGMYEQYFGPGTRLTVT.

The chain combines TRBV7-3 with TRBJ2-1, with 8 bases fitting TRBD2. From germline, CDR1 is SGHTA and CDR2 FQGTGA. J lost 6 bases, V lost 0 bases, and 7 bases had no gene match. CDR3 length: 16 residues. The CDR3 is CASSLTSGTSLNEQFF. The CDR3 DNA is TGTGCCAGCAGCTTAACTAGCGGGACTTCCCTCAATGAGCAGTTCTTC. The full variable domain, in which reference TRBV7-3 and TRBJ2-1 provide the parts outside the CDR3, is GAGVSQTPSNKVTEKGKYVELRCDPISGHTALYWYRQSLGQGPEFLIYFQGTGAADDSGLPNDRFFAVRPEGSVSTLKIQRTERGDSAVYLCASSLTSGTSLNEQFFGPGTRLTVL.

The rearrangement links TRBV4-2 to TRBJ2-3; D call uncertain. The germline gives CDR1 LGHNA, CDR2 YNFKEQ. V was shortened by 0 bases and J by 0 bases, with 13 bases between the two germline ends. The CDR3 consists of 17 residues. The CDR3: CASSQDRASTSTDTQYF. Here the CDR3 DNA reads TGTGCCAGCAGCCAAGATCGGGCATCCACTAGCACAGATACGCAGTATTTT.

The genes are TRBV6-5 and TRBJ1-1, with a weak D call TRBD1 (5 bases). CDR1 MNHEY and CDR2 SVGAGI come from the germline V gene. The CDR3 contains 14 residues. Deletions cut 0 bases from V and 4 bases from J, with 9 bases between. CDR3 DNA sequence: TGTGCCAGCAGTTACTCCGTGGGGGTCACTGAAGCTTTCTTT. Translating it yields CASSYSVGVTEAFF.

In this sample, this clonotype turned up a few times. The V gene is TRBV7-9, the J gene TRBJ1-3; a weak D match, TRBD1 (5 bases). The CDR3 runs to 15 residues. Germline V gives CDR1 SEHNR, CDR2 FQNEAQ (reference sequence). Trimming stripped 4 bases from V and 0 bases from J, with 10 bases between. The CDR3 spells CASSSTGHSGNTIYF. CDR3 DNA: TGTGCCAGCAGCTCCACAGGTCACTCTGGAAACACCATATATTTT.

V is TRBV12-3 or TRBV12-4 and J is TRBJ2-1, with 7 bases that match TRBD1. The CDR3 runs to 13 residues. After removal of 5 bases from V and 6 bases from J, the junction contained 4 bases not matched to a gene. CDR3 nucleotides: TGTGCCAGCAGTCGGGGACAGTTCAATGAGCAGTTCTTC. Its protein product is CASSRGQFNEQFF.

This clonotype was seen a few times. The chain employs TRBV20-1 and TRBJ2-7; 7 nucleotides agree with TRBD1. In germline, CDR1 is DFQATT, CDR2 SNEGSKA (reference sequence). This CDR3 is built from 14 residues. With V trimmed by 1 base and J by 3 bases, 6 bases remained unmatched. The CDR3, as DNA: TGCAGTGCTAGAGGTCGACAGGGAGTCTACGAGCAGTACTTC. Translation: CSARGRQGVYEQYF.

This clonotype was found a few times. The CDR3 DNA reads as TGTGCCAGCAGTTTGGGACAGCTCACAGATACGCAGTATTTT. The encoded protein is CASSLGQLTDTQYF. The chain employs TRBV27 and TRBJ2-3, with 7 bases lining up with TRBD1. This CDR3 region has 14 residues. V was clipped by 3 bases and J by 2 bases; unmatched bases: 2. Germline lookup yields CDR1 MNHEY and CDR2 SMNVEV (reference sequence).

DNA for the CDR3: TGTGCCAGCCGAGGACTAGCGACAGGCCAAGAGACCCAGTACTTC. Residues: CASRGLATGQETQYF. V usage is TRBV3-1 and J usage is TRBJ2-5, with TRBD2 matching 9 bases. V was clipped by 8 bases and J by 1 base; unmatched bases: 8. Per the germline V gene, CDR1 is LGHDT and CDR2 is YNNKEL (reference sequence). The CDR3 spans 15 residues.